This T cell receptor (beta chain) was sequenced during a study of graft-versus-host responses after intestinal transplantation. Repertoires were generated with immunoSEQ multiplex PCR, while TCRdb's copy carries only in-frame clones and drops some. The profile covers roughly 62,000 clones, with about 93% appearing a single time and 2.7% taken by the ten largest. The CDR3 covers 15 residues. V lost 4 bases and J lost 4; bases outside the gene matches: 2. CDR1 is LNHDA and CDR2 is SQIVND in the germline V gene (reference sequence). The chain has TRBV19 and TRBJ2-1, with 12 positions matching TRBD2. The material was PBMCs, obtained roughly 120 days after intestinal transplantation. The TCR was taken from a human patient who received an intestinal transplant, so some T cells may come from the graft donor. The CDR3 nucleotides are TGTGCCAGTAGTAGGGGACTAGCGGGTTACAATGAGCAGTTCTTC. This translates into CASSRGLAGYNEQFF.